The source of this T cell receptor beta chain is a study of PD-1 blockade in classical Hodgkin lymphoma. The study, taken as a whole, reports: Newly diagnosed patients had diversity similar to the baseline diversity of complete responders.

Germline CDR1 and CDR2: MNHEY and SMNVEV (reference sequence). The CDR3 has 19 amino acids. The J segment lost 0 bases and the V segment lost 5 bases, leaving 17 bases of the junction unmatched. Brentuximab vedotin exposure varied among the patients, all of whom had relapsed after autologous stem cell transplantation. Clones were read by immunoSEQ multiplex PCR, and TCRdb kept only the in-frame ones, dropping some. The sample holds 98,000 or so clones, about 88% seen once. About this clone itself: Its antigen is currently unknown.

The chain recombines TRBV27 with TRBJ2-3; 7 bases match TRBD2. The origin of this receptor is a human donor with classical Hodgkin lymphoma. The specimen was peripheral blood mononuclear cells (PBMCs), collected before the second cycle of nivolumab. The CDR3 bases are TGTGCCAGCAGTGCCCACGAAGCGGGACCCCCCAATAGCACAGATACGCAGTATTTT. Its translation is CASSAHEAGPPNSTDTQYF.